Listed below are T cell receptor beta chains from one sample, sequenced in a study of human T cells and chemical hapten exposure. TCRdb re-called the RACE reads with MiXCR, one entry per CDR3 protein. The sample consists of roughly 60,000 distinct CDR3 sequences, around 11% of them appearing once. The source was whole blood, collected in connection with sensitization to the hapten diphenylcyclopropenone (DPC). These TCRs come from a man aged 25-45 years with alopecia areata. Some clones in this sample may be carry-over from other donors' samples. CDR3s include the opening cysteine and the closing phenylalanine or tryptophan. D genes are given only for firm matches. Clone sizes are given selectively: once, few, many, or a class where the clone is expanded.

j_gene: TRBJ2-1
abundance: many
d_gene: .
v_gene: TRBV7-6
CDR3aa: CASSPGRLVTYNEQFF
CDR3nt: TGTGCCAGCAGCCCAGGGCGACTAGTTACCTACAATGAGCAGTTCTTC

j_gene: TRBJ2-7
abundance: few
d_gene: TRBD2
v_gene: TRBV5-4
CDR3aa: CASSLRSGDPISYEQYF
CDR3nt: TGTGCCAGCAGCTTGCGTAGCGGGGACCCAATAAGTTACGAGCAGTACTTC

j_gene: TRBJ2-3
abundance: many
d_gene: .
v_gene: TRBV18
CDR3aa: CASSPLSSTDTQYF
CDR3nt: TGTGCCAGCTCACCCCTGTCTAGCACAGATACGCAGTATTTT

j_gene: TRBJ2-7
abundance: few
d_gene: .
v_gene: TRBV12-3/TRBV12-4
CDR3aa: CASSPTAYYEQYF
CDR3nt: TGTGCCAGCAGTCCCACGGCCTACTACGAGCAGTACTTC

j_gene: TRBJ2-4
abundance: few
d_gene: .
v_gene: TRBV6-1
CDR3aa: CASIPGRRWAKNIQYF
CDR3nt: TGTGCCAGCATACCAGGAAGGAGGTGGGCCAAAAACATTCAGTACTTC

j_gene: TRBJ1-1
abundance: few
d_gene: .
v_gene: TRBV3-1
CDR3aa: CASSPPVSGQGRLNTEAFF
CDR3nt: TGTGCCAGCAGCCCCCCGGTATCCGGACAAGGGAGGTTGAACACTGAAGCTTTCTTT

j_gene: TRBJ1-1
abundance: many
d_gene: .
v_gene: TRBV29-1
CDR3aa: CSVKATEAFF
CDR3nt: TGCAGCGTTAAGGCCACTGAAGCTTTCTTT

j_gene: TRBJ2-4
abundance: many
d_gene: .
v_gene: TRBV28
CDR3aa: CASSSEGARAKNIQYF
CDR3nt: TGTGCCAGCAGTTCGGAGGGGGCCCGGGCCAAAAACATTCAGTACTTC

j_gene: TRBJ1-6
abundance: .
d_gene: TRBD1
v_gene: TRBV12-3/TRBV12-4
CDR3aa: CASSPQTGGNSPLHF
CDR3nt: TGTGCCAGCAGTCCCCAGACAGGGGGAAATTCACCCCTCCACTTT

j_gene: TRBJ2-7
abundance: many
d_gene: TRBD1
v_gene: TRBV18
CDR3aa: CASSRQTGVGSDEQYF
CDR3nt: TGTGCCAGCTCACGCCAGACAGGGGTCGGGAGCGACGAGCAGTACTTC

j_gene: TRBJ1-3
abundance: few
d_gene: .
v_gene: TRBV28
CDR3aa: CASSYIGTAVSGNTIYF
CDR3nt: TGTGCCAGCAGTTATATAGGAACAGCAGTCTCTGGAAACACCATATATTTT

j_gene: TRBJ1-1
abundance: few
d_gene: .
v_gene: TRBV20-1
CDR3aa: CSAFGTGTGLIF
CDR3nt: .

j_gene: TRBJ2-5
abundance: many
d_gene: TRBD2
v_gene: TRBV5-1
CDR3aa: CASSLWGTSGDQETQYF
CDR3nt: TGCGCCAGCAGCTTGTGGGGGACTAGCGGGGACCAAGAGACCCAGTACTTC

j_gene: TRBJ2-5
abundance: few
d_gene: TRBD2
v_gene: TRBV5-1
CDR3aa: CASSLRTSGAQETQYF
CDR3nt: TGCGCCAGCAGCCTTCGGACTAGCGGGGCCCAAGAGACCCAGTACTTC

j_gene: TRBJ2-7
abundance: .
d_gene: .
v_gene: TRBV5-6
CDR3aa: CASSAGLTYEQYF
CDR3nt: TGTGCCAGCAGCGCGGGGCTTACCTACGAGCAGTACTTC

j_gene: TRBJ2-5
abundance: .
d_gene: .
v_gene: TRBV2
CDR3aa: CASRGAETQYF
CDR3nt: TGTGCCAGCAGGGGGGCGGAGACCCAGTACTTC

j_gene: TRBJ2-5
abundance: few
d_gene: TRBD2
v_gene: TRBV6-5
CDR3aa: CASSYWASGEETQYF
CDR3nt: TGTGCCAGCAGTTACTGGGCTAGCGGGGAAGAGACCCAGTACTTC

j_gene: TRBJ2-7
abundance: .
d_gene: TRBD1
v_gene: TRBV28
CDR3aa: CASSLPGTGTYEQYF
CDR3nt: TGTGCCAGCAGTTTACCCGGGACAGGGACCTACGAGCAGTACTTC

j_gene: TRBJ1-1
abundance: many
d_gene: .
v_gene: TRBV9
CDR3aa: CASSAFDRPTEAFF
CDR3nt: TGTGCCAGCAGCGCTTTCGACAGACCCACTGAAGCTTTCTTT

j_gene: TRBJ1-5
abundance: many
d_gene: .
v_gene: TRBV12-3/TRBV12-4
CDR3aa: CASSRWGAAGNQPQHF
CDR3nt: TGTGCCAGCAGTCGCTGGGGGGCTGCGGGCAATCAGCCCCAGCATTTT

j_gene: TRBJ1-5
abundance: many
d_gene: .
v_gene: TRBV12-3/TRBV12-4
CDR3aa: CASSYLGEVQPQHF
CDR3nt: TGTGCCAGCAGTTACTTGGGGGAGGTTCAGCCCCAGCATTTT

j_gene: TRBJ1-1
abundance: .
d_gene: .
v_gene: TRBV6-2/TRBV6-3
CDR3aa: CASSYSFRGNTEAFF
CDR3nt: TGTGCCAGCAGTTACTCCTTCAGGGGGAACACTGAAGCTTTCTTT

j_gene: TRBJ2-1
abundance: .
d_gene: TRBD2
v_gene: TRBV6-2/TRBV6-3
CDR3aa: CASSLSGARREFF
CDR3nt: TGTGCCAGCAGTTTAAGCGGGGCCCGCCGGGAGTTCTTC

j_gene: TRBJ2-5
abundance: many
d_gene: TRBD1
v_gene: TRBV7-2
CDR3aa: CASSLAGGTGQETQYF
CDR3nt: TGTGCCAGCAGCTTAGCGGGCGGGACAGGCCAAGAGACCCAGTACTTC

j_gene: TRBJ2-1
abundance: many
d_gene: .
v_gene: TRBV7-3
CDR3aa: CASSLVLGGEQFF
CDR3nt: TGTGCCAGCAGCTTGGTTCTAGGCGGTGAGCAGTTCTTC

j_gene: TRBJ1-1
abundance: .
d_gene: .
v_gene: TRBV28
CDR3aa: CASSLKGVAFF
CDR3nt: TGTGCCAGCAGTTTGAAGGGTGTGGCTTTCTTT

j_gene: TRBJ2-3
abundance: many
d_gene: TRBD1
v_gene: TRBV24-1
CDR3aa: CATSPGQITDTQYF
CDR3nt: TGTGCCACCAGCCCGGGACAGATCACAGATACGCAGTATTTT

j_gene: TRBJ2-3
abundance: many
d_gene: TRBD1
v_gene: TRBV27
CDR3aa: CASSLSDRGIADTQYF
CDR3nt: TGTGCCAGCAGTTTAAGCGACAGGGGGATAGCAGATACGCAGTATTTT

j_gene: TRBJ2-4
abundance: once
d_gene: .
v_gene: TRBV28
CDR3aa: CASKMWGEAKNIQCF
CDR3nt: TGTGCCAGCAAAATGTGGGGCGAGGCTAAAAACATTCAGTGCTTC

j_gene: TRBJ2-5
abundance: many
d_gene: TRBD1
v_gene: TRBV4-3
CDR3aa: CASSQDSPAGGTPTGQETQYF
CDR3nt: TGCGCCAGCAGCCAAGATTCCCCGGCAGGGGGTACCCCCACCGGCCAAGAGACCCAGTACTTC

j_gene: TRBJ2-1
abundance: few
d_gene: .
v_gene: TRBV9
CDR3aa: CASSVTFNEQFF
CDR3nt: TGTGCCAGCAGCGTAACGTTCAATGAGCAGTTCTTC

j_gene: TRBJ2-1
abundance: .
d_gene: TRBD1
v_gene: TRBV28
CDR3aa: CASTLGRGRRYNEQFF
CDR3nt: TGTGCCAGCACCTTGGGCAGGGGGAGAAGGTACAATGAGCAGTTCTTC

j_gene: TRBJ2-6
abundance: many
d_gene: .
v_gene: TRBV28
CDR3aa: CASSGLRTSGANVLTF
CDR3nt: TGTGCCAGTTCCGGACTCAGGACTTCTGGGGCCAACGTCCTGACTTTC

j_gene: TRBJ1-1
abundance: few
d_gene: .
v_gene: TRBV10-3
CDR3aa: CATSLGGGMNTEAFF
CDR3nt: TGTGCCACCTCATTGGGAGGGGGGATGAACACTGAAGCTTTCTTT

j_gene: TRBJ2-5
abundance: many
d_gene: .
v_gene: TRBV5-1
CDR3aa: CASSRDQETQYF
CDR3nt: TGCGCCAGCAGCAGGGACCAAGAGACCCAGTACTTC

j_gene: TRBJ1-2
abundance: many
d_gene: .
v_gene: TRBV7-8
CDR3aa: CASSLEGGSLSDYGYTF
CDR3nt: TGTGCCAGCAGCTTAGAGGGGGGCTCCTTGAGTGACTATGGCTACACCTTC

j_gene: TRBJ1-1
abundance: many
d_gene: .
v_gene: TRBV18
CDR3aa: CASSPEGLMNTEAFF
CDR3nt: TGTGCCAGCTCACCCGAAGGCCTTATGAACACTGAAGCTTTCTTT

j_gene: TRBJ1-1
abundance: many
d_gene: .
v_gene: TRBV9
CDR3aa: CASSLQGRGAYTEAFF
CDR3nt: TGTGCCAGCAGCCTTCAAGGGAGGGGGGCCTACACTGAAGCTTTCTTT

j_gene: TRBJ1-2
abundance: many
d_gene: TRBD1
v_gene: TRBV7-8
CDR3aa: CASSPREGAADGYTF
CDR3nt: TGTGCCAGCAGCCCCCGGGAGGGGGCGGCAGATGGCTACACCTTC

j_gene: TRBJ2-5
abundance: few
d_gene: TRBD2
v_gene: TRBV18
CDR3aa: CASSRGGGPQETQYF
CDR3nt: TGTGCCAGCTCTCGTGGCGGGGGGCCGCAAGAGACCCAGTACTTC

j_gene: TRBJ2-5
abundance: few
d_gene: .
v_gene: TRBV14
CDR3aa: CASSQLRDPYQETQYF
CDR3nt: TGTGCCAGCAGCCAACTCCGGGACCCTTACCAAGAGACCCAGTACTTC

j_gene: TRBJ2-2
abundance: many
d_gene: .
v_gene: TRBV7-3
CDR3aa: CASSPNSAGMSGELFF
CDR3nt: TGTGCCAGCAGCCCAAATAGTGCCGGAATGAGCGGGGAGCTGTTTTTT